This entry concerns a single T cell receptor beta chain. The antigen is unknown. The data belong to a study of shared clonotypes between healthy human individuals. Study-level findings and limits: Clonotypes that were shared across a few donors made up approximately 5.1% of naive CD4 clonotypes.

TCRdb keeps only in-frame clones here, not all; method: immunoSEQ multiplex PCR. Seen here are 1,500,000 or so clones, approximately 97% observed once, and the top ten hold roughly 1.2%. CDR1 is SGHRS, CDR2 YFSETQ, per germline. The CDR3 is 15 amino acids. V was clipped by 4 bases and J by 0 bases, with 13 bases between them. Sequencing was done on a sample of naive CD4+ T cells sorted from blood. Subset reported: CD45RA+ positively selected. The V call is TRBV5-1, the J call TRBJ1-1, with D perhaps matching TRBD1 (6 bases). The TCR sequence derives from a young man in good health. The DNA of the CDR3 is TGCGCCAGCAGCGCAGGGGTCCCTATGAACACTGAAGCTTTCTTT. It is translated as CASSAGVPMNTEAFF.